One and the same sample provided the 15 T cell receptor beta chains below, sequenced in a study of T cell responses to AZD1222 COVID-19 vaccine. Generated by immunoSEQ multiplex PCR, the TCRdb table keeps only in-frame clones and is missing some. The table includes around 190,000 clones, roughly 88% detected once. Source: peripheral blood, taken 28 days after the second AZD1222 dose. These receptor sequences come from an adult who received the AZD1222 COVID-19 vaccine.

CDR3 sequence reads: CASSLGGGAVGELFF. The CDR3 coding sequence is TGCGCCAGCAGCTTAGGCGGGGGGGCCGTCGGGGAGCTGTTTTTT. The chain combines TRBV5-1 with TRBJ2-2, with 9 bases fitting TRBD2. Germline trimming cut 2 bases from V and 7 bases from J; bases unmatched to any gene: 6. The length of the CDR3 is 15 residues. Looked up from germline, CDR1 is SGHRS and CDR2 is YFSETQ.

The J gene is TRBJ1-5, the V gene TRBV29-1, with TRBD1 matching 8 bases. V dropped 4 bases and J dropped 1; count of bases not matched to a gene: 3. This CDR3 region has 14 residues. CDR1 is SQVTM, CDR2 ANQGSEA, per germline. CDR3 in amino acids: CSVGQGKSNQPQHF. CDR3 bases: TGCAGCGTTGGACAGGGGAAGAGCAATCAGCCCCAGCATTTT.

This clone was found once. The chain has TRBV12-3 or TRBV12-4 and TRBJ2-7, with a weak D call TRBD2 (6 bases). CDR3 length: 13 residues. The germline V and J ends were trimmed by 4 bases and 4 bases, with 11 bases remaining between them. The CDR3 nucleotides read TGTGCCAGCAGTTACGGGACTTCTTACGAGCAGTACTTC. Translating gives CASSYGTSYEQYF.

V is TRBV28 and J is TRBJ2-2; 7 nucleotides align to TRBD1. Losses at the gene ends were 11 bases for V and 0 bases for J; bases not matched to a gene: 3. The CDR3 covers 13 residues. Germline lookup yields CDR1 MDHEN and CDR2 SYDVKM. The CDR3 region has the DNA TGTGCCTACAGGGGATCGAACACCGGGGAGCTGTTTTTT. Amino acid sequence: CAYRGSNTGELFF.

V and J are TRBV9 and TRBJ1-1, with 10 bases matching TRBD1. CDR1 is SGDLS and CDR2 is YYNGEE in the germline V gene. After removal of 0 bases from V and 9 bases from J, the junction contained 5 bases not matched to a gene. The CDR3 covers 14 residues. The CDR3, as DNA: TGTGCCAGCAGCGTAGGGGACAGGGGATTTCAAGCTTTCTTT. Translating it yields CASSVGDRGFQAFF.

The V and J genes are TRBV5-1 and TRBJ1-6; the D is unclear. The CDR3 spans 16 residues. The V end was cut by 0 bases, the J end by 7 bases, with 14 bases between. Germline values: CDR1 SGHRS, CDR2 YFSETQ. CDR3 protein: CASSLATGTVNSPLHF. CDR3 DNA sequence: TGCGCCAGCAGCTTGGCCACGGGCACAGTCAATTCACCCCTCCACTTT.

The chain has TRBV19 and TRBJ2-5; maybe TRBD2 (6 bases). The germline V and J ends were trimmed by 3 bases and 2 bases, with 10 bases remaining between them. CDR1 is LNHDA and CDR2 is SQIVND in the germline V gene (reference sequence). This CDR3 comprises 14 residues. This chain's CDR3 is CASSMLGGQETQYF. As DNA, the CDR3 is TGTGCCAGTAGTATGCTCGGGGGACAAGAGACCCAGTACTTC.

V is TRBV5-1 and J is TRBJ1-2; weak D call: TRBD1 (6 bases). CDR3 length: 14 amino acids. CDR1 and CDR2 from the germline V gene are SGHRS and YFSETQ. Trimming left V 0 bases short and J 4 bases short, with 10 bases between. The CDR3 DNA is TGCGCCAGCAGCTTGGCGGGGGGCCCCTATGGCTACACCTTC. It codes for CASSLAGGPYGYTF. Filled out from reference TRBV5-1 and TRBJ1-2, the complete variable domain reads KAGVTQTPRYLIKTRGQQVTLSCSPISGHRSVSWYQQTPGQGLQFLFEYFSETQRNKGNFPGRFSGRQFSNSRSEMNVSTLELGDSALYLCASSLAGGPYGYTFGSGTRLTVV.

This chain uses TRBV7-8 with TRBJ2-2, with D maybe TRBD1 (6 bases). V was clipped by 5 bases and J by 4 bases, with 11 bases between them. The CDR3 loop spans 14 amino acids. The germline V gene has CDR1 SGHVS and CDR2 FQNEAQ. CDR3 DNA sequence: TGTGCCAGCAGCCAAACAGGGCGCACCGGGGAGCTGTTTTTT. Residues: CASSQTGRTGELFF.

V usage is TRBV5-1 and J usage is TRBJ2-6; 7 bases are shared with TRBD1. Germline CDR1 reads SGHRS; CDR2 reads YFSETQ. The CDR3 has 17 amino acids. The junction had 8 bases not matched to a gene; V was cut back by 5 bases and J by 0 bases. This CDR3 reads CASSFDRAPSGANVLTF. In DNA, the CDR3 is TGCGCCAGCAGTTTCGACAGGGCCCCCTCTGGGGCCAACGTCCTGACTTTC. The full variable domain, with the rest looked up from reference TRBV5-1 and TRBJ2-6, is KAGVTQTPRYLIKTRGQQVTLSCSPISGHRSVSWYQQTPGQGLQFLFEYFSETQRNKGNFPGRFSGRQFSNSRSEMNVSTLELGDSALYLCASSFDRAPSGANVLTFGAGSRLTVL.

The chain carries TRBV6-6 and TRBJ2-7; 8 positions match TRBD1. J was trimmed by 3 bases and V by 6 bases; bases with no gene match: 7. Germline V gene data show CDR1 as MNHNY and CDR2 as SVGAGI (reference sequence). The CDR3 totals 14 residues. CDR3 protein: CASRRTGQGYEQYF. Written as DNA, the CDR3 is TGTGCCAGCAGGCGGACAGGGCAGGGCTACGAGCAGTACTTC.

The chain carries TRBV28 and TRBJ1-2; D not resolved. The ends were cut back, 3 bases at V and 4 bases at J, with 12 bases in the middle. CDR3 size: 14 residues. Germline V gene sequence: CDR1 MDHEN, CDR2 SYDVKM. The CDR3 coding sequence is TGTGCCAGCAGTTTGCGGACCGTTGGCTATGGCTACACCTTC. This codes for CASSLRTVGYGYTF.

This clone appeared a few times. The chain combines TRBV19 with TRBJ1-1; D possibly corresponds to TRBD1 (6 bases). Trimming left V 6 bases short and J 4 bases short, with 15 bases between. The CDR3 extends over 14 amino acids. Per the germline V gene, CDR1 is LNHDA and CDR2 is SQIVND (reference sequence). The CDR3 protein is CASRRQEGSTEAFF. The CDR3, as DNA: TGTGCCAGTAGGCGACAGGAAGGGAGCACTGAAGCTTTCTTT. Looking up the rest from reference TRBV19 and TRBJ1-1 gives the full variable domain: DGGITQSPKYLFRKEGQNVTLSCEQNLNHDAMYWYRQDPGQGLRLIYYSQIVNDFQKGDIAEGYSVSREKKESFPLTVTSAQKNPTAFYLCASRRQEGSTEAFFGQGTRLTVV.

The chain joins TRBV7-6 to TRBJ2-5; 8 bases agree with TRBD1. CDR1 SGHVS and CDR2 FNYEAQ come from the germline V gene. Trimming took 6 bases from V and 4 from J; bases not matched to a gene: 4. This CDR3 is 13 amino acids long. Written as DNA, the CDR3 is TGTGCCAGCAGACCCGGACAGGGAGAGACCCAGTACTTC. Protein: CASRPGQGETQYF.

The chain links TRBV11-3 to TRBJ2-7; 9 bases line up with TRBD2. CDR3 size: 17 residues. Germline CDR1 SGHNT, CDR2 YENEEA. The ends lost 5 bases at V and 4 bases at J; junction bases unmatched: 15. The CDR3 loop reads CASSPGRASGEKYEQYF. DNA for the CDR3: TGTGCCAGCAGCCCAGGTAGGGCTAGCGGGGAGAAATACGAGCAGTACTTC. The variable domain in full, completed from reference TRBV11-3 and TRBJ2-7, reads EAGVVQSPRYKIIEKKQPVAFWCNPISGHNTLYWYLQNLGQGPELLIRYENEEAVDDSQLPKDRFSAERLKGVDSTLKIQPAELGDSAVYLCASSPGRASGEKYEQYFGPGTRLTVT.